The table lists the clone carrying this T cell receptor beta chain with a few counts. Antigen unknown. TCRdb recomputed calls from the reads with MiXCR, one row per CDR3 protein. This table has about 130,000 distinct CDR3 sequences, 32% appearing once. The data were taken from a study of T cell repertoires in cytomegalovirus infection. About the study: Signatures in public TCR beta sequences pointed to both CMV infection and matching HLA type. Study-level results: The cumulative frequency of public TCR beta families identified carriers of CMV plus the relevant HLA. It was HLA-C-restricted CMV-specific TCR beta clonotypes that dominated the response ex vivo.

V was cut by 5 bases and J by 2 bases, with 10 bases left in between. Germline V gene data show CDR1 as SGHTA and CDR2 as FQGNSA. The CDR3 spans 14 residues. Sample: CD8+ T cells from cultured PBMCs, taken from culture after CMV antigen stimulation. The sequence was collected from a human donor in good health (CMV status not recorded). Some clones in this sample may be carry-over from other donors' samples. The chain has TRBV7-2 and TRBJ2-1; tentatively, D is TRBD2 (6 bases). CDR3 protein: CASSMSGPYNEQFF. The CDR3 nucleotides are TGTGCCAGCAGCATGAGCGGGCCCTACAATGAGCAGTTCTTC.